This T cell receptor (beta chain) is from a study of T cell responses to AZD1222 COVID-19 vaccine. Whole-study results and caveats: Variant regions that are unmutated are reportedly the target of nearly half of spike-specific TCRs. Vaccination with two AZD1222 doses was followed by a rise in Spike-specific TCR breadth and depth. Donors skewed white British and female; clonal diversity was possibly underestimated. Every sample of the repertoires postdated the peak T cell response.

About this clone itself: Its target is not known.

Clones were sequenced by immunoSEQ multiplex PCR, and TCRdb holds only the in-frame ones, with some missing. The sample carries around 84,000 clones, 80% to 90% recorded once. Germline V lookup: CDR1 LGHNA, CDR2 YNFKEQ. The CDR3 extends over 17 amino acids. V lost 5 bases, J lost 4 bases, and 9 bases stayed unmatched. The rearrangement links TRBV4-2 to TRBJ2-3, with 13 nucleotides matching TRBD2. Sample: peripheral blood, taken on day 0 of MenACWY control vaccination. The sequence derives from an adult in good health. The CDR3 loop reads CASSIRTSGGRPDTQYF. The CDR3 DNA reads TGTGCCAGCAGCATCCGGACTAGCGGGGGTCGGCCAGATACGCAGTATTTT.